These 27 T cell receptor beta chains were sequenced from one sample in a study of T cell repertoires in cytomegalovirus infection (dated by TCRdb to the late 2010s). The instrument was an Illumina HiSeq 1500. TCRdb reworked the public reads: Q25 trimming with fastp, MiXCR clone assembly, productive beta chains retained. Rows are unified per CDR3 protein, each entry keeping the most common DNA and genes. This sample has approximately 400,000 distinct CDR3 sequences in its table, and roughly 30% of those were observed once. The ten largest account for roughly 13% of the sample. Input material: PBMCs. All receptors come from a human donor in good health (CMV status not recorded). Some clones in this sample may be carry-over from other donors' samples.

This sequence joins TRBV6-4 and TRBJ2-1, with D possibly being TRBD1 or TRBD2 (5 bases each). This CDR3 is 15 amino acids long. V gave up 0 bases and J gave up 7 bases, with 13 bases separating them. The germline V gene has CDR1 MRHNA and CDR2 SNTAGT. The CDR3 DNA reads TGTGCCAGCAGTGACTCGGGCAGGGTAGCGAATGAGCAGTTCTTC. Residues: CASSDSGRVANEQFF.

This clonotype was detected many times. This chain uses TRBV7-2 with TRBJ1-2; 7 bases fit TRBD1. The CDR3 sequence is 18 residues long. V was pared by 8 bases and J by 6 bases, with 24 bases of the junction left unmatched. Germline CDR1 SGHTA, CDR2 FQGNSA. CDR3 in DNA: TGTGCCAGCCTCCTAGGCCCGGCAGGGGGGTTTTACCGGAATGGCTACACCTTC. Translated: CASLLGPAGGFYRNGYTF. Drawing the rest from reference TRBV7-2 and TRBJ1-2, the complete variable domain is GAGVSQSPSNKVTEKGKDVELRCDPISGHTALYWYRQSLGQGLEFLIYFQGNSAPDKSGLPSDRFSAERTGGSVSTLTIQRTQQEDSAVYLCASLLGPAGGFYRNGYTFGSGTRLTVV.

This clonotype has just a few counts. The chain has TRBV19 and TRBJ1-5, with 7 nucleotides matching TRBD1. J gave up 4 bases and V 9 bases, and 6 bases lay outside the gene matches. The CDR3 runs to 13 residues. CDR1 and CDR2 from the germline V gene are LNHDA and SQIVND (reference sequence). CDR3: CASRDSTNQPQHF. For the CDR3, the DNA is TGTGCCAGCCGGGACAGTACAAATCAGCCCCAGCATTTT.

This clonotype was counted a few times. This rearrangement joins TRBV27 to TRBJ1-1, with 8 bases that match TRBD1. The junction had 9 bases not matched to a gene; V was cut back by 6 bases and J by 6 bases. The CDR3 is 14 amino acids. Germline V gives CDR1 MNHEY, CDR2 SMNVEV (reference sequence). The CDR3 sequence: CASRPSGTGPEAFF. The CDR3 nucleotides are TGTGCCAGCAGACCGTCTGGGACAGGCCCTGAAGCTTTCTTT.

The sample holds a few counts of this clonotype. The V and J genes are TRBV28 and TRBJ2-6, with D possibly being TRBD1 (5 bases). CDR3 length equals 15 residues. The V end was cut by 4 bases, the J end by 4 bases, with 11 bases between. Looked up from germline, CDR1 is MDHEN and CDR2 is SYDVKM. The CDR3: CASSSPRQGANVLTF. CDR3 DNA: TGTGCCAGCAGTTCCCCGCGACAGGGGGCCAACGTCCTGACTTTC.

The J gene is TRBJ1-1, the V gene TRBV7-6; TRBD1 agrees at 10 bases. This CDR3 is built from 17 residues. Losses at the gene ends were 0 bases for V and 0 bases for J; bases not matched to a gene: 4. Germline V CDR1 and CDR2: SGHVS, FNYEAQ. The CDR3 loop is CASSLASGQGMNTEAFF. In nucleotides, the CDR3 is TGTGCCAGCAGCTTAGCCTCGGGACAGGGGATGAACACTGAAGCTTTCTTT. Combining the CDR3 with reference TRBV7-6 and TRBJ1-1 gives the whole variable domain GAGVSQSPRYKVTKRGQDVALRCDPISGHVSLYWYRQALGQGPEFLTYFNYEAQQDKSGLPNDRFSAERPEGSISTLTIQRTEQRDSAMYRCASSLASGQGMNTEAFFGQGTRLTVV.

This chain connects TRBV19 to TRBJ2-1; D gene unclear. The ends were cut back, 6 bases at V and 0 bases at J, with 15 bases in the middle. This CDR3 comprises 16 residues. CDR1 is LNHDA and CDR2 is SQIVND in the germline V gene (reference sequence). For the CDR3, the DNA is TGTGCCAGTAGCCTAAGTGGCATAAGCTCCTACAATGAGCAGTTCTTC. Its translation is CASSLSGISSYNEQFF. Filled out from reference TRBV19 and TRBJ2-1, the complete variable domain reads DGGITQSPKYLFRKEGQNVTLSCEQNLNHDAMYWYRQDPGQGLRLIYYSQIVNDFQKGDIAEGYSVSREKKESFPLTVTSAQKNPTAFYLCASSLSGISSYNEQFFGPGTRLTVL.

This clonotype appeared a few times. The chain is built from TRBV27 and TRBJ1-6, with D perhaps matching TRBD1 (5 bases). V shed 6 bases and J shed 7 bases, with 10 bases lying between them. Germline V lookup: CDR1 MNHEY, CDR2 SMNVEV (reference sequence). The CDR3 runs 13 residues. The CDR3 protein is CASRRGGNSPLHF. The CDR3 nucleotides read TGTGCCAGCAGGCGGGGCGGGAATTCACCCCTCCACTTT.

The genes are TRBV4-1 and TRBJ2-7, with 12 positions matching TRBD2. CDR3 length equals 16 residues. Per germline, CDR1 MGHRA and CDR2 YSYEKL. V trimming: 4 bases; J trimming: 2 bases; junction bases outside the gene matches: 6. CDR3 loop: CASSPGLAGTTYEQYF. In DNA, the CDR3 is TGCGCCAGCAGCCCCGGACTAGCGGGGACTACCTACGAGCAGTACTTC.

This clonotype appeared a few times. Possible read error: a much larger clone is one base away. The chain recombines TRBV2 with TRBJ1-1; no firm D call. With 1 base removed from V and 1 base from J, the gap between germline ends came to 4 bases. Germline lookup yields CDR1 SNHLY and CDR2 FYNNEI. This CDR3 is 13 amino acids long. Here the CDR3 reads CASSEGGNTEAFF. In DNA, the CDR3 is TGTGCCAGCAGTGAAGGGGGGAACACTGAAGCTTTCTTT.

This clonotype came up many times. V usage is TRBV25-1 and J usage is TRBJ1-5, with 10 bases lining up with TRBD1. The CDR3 runs to 13 residues. Germline V gene sequence: CDR1 MGHDK, CDR2 SYGVNS. Unmatched junction bases numbered 1, after V lost 8 bases and J lost 3 bases. The CDR3 loop is CASGTGDNQPQHF. CDR3 DNA sequence: TGTGCCAGCGGGACAGGGGACAATCAGCCCCAGCATTTT.

This clonotype showed up just a few times. V gene TRBV7-9 combines with J gene TRBJ2-5; 11 bases agree with TRBD2. CDR1 is SEHNR and CDR2 is FQNEAQ in the germline V gene (reference sequence). J lost 4 bases, V lost 8 bases, and 18 bases had no gene match. CDR3 length equals 18 residues. This CDR3 is CASGITGLAAEGGETQYF. The CDR3 bases are TGTGCCAGCGGGATTACGGGACTAGCGGCAGAAGGCGGAGAGACCCAGTACTTC.

The chain uses TRBV24-1 and TRBJ1-2; a weak D match, TRBD1 (6 bases). V lost 4 bases and J lost 4, with 12 bases in between. The CDR3 runs 14 residues. The V gene's germline CDR1 is KGHDR and CDR2 SFDVKD. The CDR3 reads CATSEADRCYGYTF. CDR3 DNA: TGTGCCACCAGTGAGGCTGACAGGTGCTATGGCTACACCTTC.

Ten or more counts support this clonotype. The chain combines TRBV7-2 with TRBJ1-5; D call uncertain. This CDR3 spans 15 amino acids. The germline V gene has CDR1 SGHTA and CDR2 FQGNSA. V was trimmed by 1 base and J by 0 bases, leaving 7 bases between them. The CDR3 DNA sequence: TGTGCCAGCAGCTTAGGAGGAAATAGCAATCAGCCCCAGCATTTT. Its protein is CASSLGGNSNQPQHF.

The V gene is TRBV2, the J gene TRBJ1-5, with D possibly TRBD1 on 5 matching bases. There are 15 residues in the CDR3. In germline, CDR1 is SNHLY, CDR2 FYNNEI. Trimming removed 7 bases at V and 7 bases at J, with 20 bases between. CDR3 DNA sequence: TGTGCCAGCACGAAAGACAGTGGACGGGGACAGCCCCAGCATTTT. Translated, it gives CASTKDSGRGQPQHF.

This clonotype was picked up many times. The chain joins TRBV7-9 to TRBJ2-2; a weak D match, TRBD1 (6 bases). Germline assignment: CDR1 SEHNR and CDR2 FQNEAQ (reference sequence). V was shortened by 5 bases and J by 0 bases, with 22 bases between the two germline ends. This CDR3 has 19 residues. CDR3 loop: CASSPTPHDRIANTGELFF. In DNA, the CDR3 is TGTGCCAGCAGCCCAACCCCCCACGACAGGATCGCGAACACCGGGGAGCTGTTTTTT. Looking up the rest from reference TRBV7-9 and TRBJ2-2 gives the full variable domain: DTGVSQNPRHKITKRGQNVTFRCDPISEHNRLYWYRQTLGQGPEFLTYFQNEAQLEKSRLLSDRFSAERPKGSFSTLEIQRTEQGDSAMYLCASSPTPHDRIANTGELFFGEGSRLTVL.

This chain links TRBV20-1 with TRBJ2-2; D gene ambiguous. Germline V gene lookup returns CDR1 DFQATT and CDR2 SNEGSKA (reference sequence). Deletions cut 4 bases from V and 1 base from J, with 7 bases between. The CDR3 is 13 residues long. CDR3: CSATDLNTGELFF. CDR3 DNA: TGCAGTGCTACGGACCTGAACACCGGGGAGCTGTTTTTT.

In DNA form, the CDR3 reads TGTGCCACCAGCAGAGATAAGGGACAGGGAGGGAATGAGCAGTTCTTC. This codes for CATSRDKGQGGNEQFF. The chain uses TRBV15 and TRBJ2-1; 9 bases fit TRBD1. Germline CDR1 and CDR2: LNHNV and YYDKDF (reference sequence). This CDR3 has 16 residues. The ends lost 0 bases at V and 7 bases at J; junction bases unmatched: 7.

As to this clonotype: One end of the junction fails to match germline, which may point to a read error. The CDR3 sequence is CASSPPGPPLHF. In DNA form, the CDR3 reads TGTGCCAGCAGCCCCCCCGGGCCACCCCTCCACTTC. The genes are TRBV7-2 and TRBJ1-6, with no clear D. The CDR3 loop spans 12 amino acids. Germline V gives CDR1 SGHTA, CDR2 FQGNSA.

The chain is built from TRBV5-6 and TRBJ1-6; TRBD1 might be the D (5 bases). Germline CDR1 reads SGHDT; CDR2 reads YYEEEE. The CDR3 runs 15 residues. Trimming took 6 bases from V and 10 from J, leaving 20 bases between them. The DNA for the CDR3 is TGTGCCAGCACCCGGGGGGAGATATTGGGATCACCCCTCCACTTT. As protein: CASTRGEILGSPLHF.

The chain combines TRBV7-6 with TRBJ2-7; the D gene is possibly TRBD2 (5 bases). This CDR3 has 14 amino acids. Germline values: CDR1 SGHVS, CDR2 FNYEAQ. Trimming pared 2 bases from V and 4 bases from J, leaving 12 bases between. This CDR3 is CASSLTGRGYEQYF. The CDR3 DNA reads TGTGCCAGCAGCTTAACGGGGAGAGGATACGAGCAGTACTTC.

This chain joins TRBV19 and TRBJ2-5; the D is unclear. Per the germline V gene, CDR1 is LNHDA and CDR2 is SQIVND (reference sequence). V dropped 4 bases and J dropped 2 bases, with 17 bases sitting between them. The CDR3 spans 16 residues. The CDR3 loop reads CASSSAAVPAQETQYF. The CDR3 DNA follows: TGTGCCAGTAGTAGCGCTGCAGTCCCAGCACAAGAGACCCAGTACTTC.

V and J are TRBV24-1 and TRBJ2-5; D gene ambiguous. The ends were cut back, 7 bases at V and 6 bases at J, with 11 bases in the middle. From germline, CDR1 is KGHDR and CDR2 SFDVKD. CDR3 length equals 12 residues. The CDR3 sequence: CATRGVGKTQYF. The CDR3 DNA reads as TGTGCCACCAGAGGTGTTGGGAAGACCCAGTACTTC.

V gene TRBV4-3 combines with J gene TRBJ2-1; D gene uncertain. The germline gives CDR1 LGHNA, CDR2 YSLEER. The CDR3 consists of 15 residues. V was cut by 0 bases and J by 4 bases, with 10 bases left in between. CDR3 residues: CASSQEQGRYNEQFF. The CDR3 bases are TGCGCCAGCAGCCAAGAACAAGGTCGTTACAATGAGCAGTTCTTC.

This sequence joins TRBV11-2 and TRBJ2-5; possible D gene TRBD1, 5 bases. Germline CDR1 reads SGHAT; CDR2 reads FQNNGV. Trimming cost V 1 base and J 5 bases, with 14 bases left between them. This CDR3 has 15 amino acids. The CDR3 region has the DNA TGTGCCAGCAGCTTAGTAGGGGTAGTAAAGGAGACCCAGTACTTC. As protein: CASSLVGVVKETQYF.

In its sample, this clonotype was seen a few times. The chain links TRBV5-6 to TRBJ1-6; 7 nucleotides line up with TRBD1. Germline values: CDR1 SGHDT, CDR2 YYEEEE. With V trimmed by 4 bases and J by 14 bases, 15 bases remained unmatched. The CDR3 is 15 residues long. CDR3 region: CASSILDRAETTLHF. CDR3 coding DNA: TGTGCCAGCAGCATACTAGACAGGGCTGAGACGACCCTCCACTTT.

The chain employs TRBV12-3 or TRBV12-4 and TRBJ1-3, with 9 bases matching TRBD1. V dropped 6 bases and J dropped 7; count of bases not matched to a gene: 7. The length of the CDR3 is 14 residues. CDR3 loop: CASSWTGDSNTIYF. For the CDR3, the DNA is TGTGCCAGCAGCTGGACAGGGGACAGCAACACCATATATTTT.